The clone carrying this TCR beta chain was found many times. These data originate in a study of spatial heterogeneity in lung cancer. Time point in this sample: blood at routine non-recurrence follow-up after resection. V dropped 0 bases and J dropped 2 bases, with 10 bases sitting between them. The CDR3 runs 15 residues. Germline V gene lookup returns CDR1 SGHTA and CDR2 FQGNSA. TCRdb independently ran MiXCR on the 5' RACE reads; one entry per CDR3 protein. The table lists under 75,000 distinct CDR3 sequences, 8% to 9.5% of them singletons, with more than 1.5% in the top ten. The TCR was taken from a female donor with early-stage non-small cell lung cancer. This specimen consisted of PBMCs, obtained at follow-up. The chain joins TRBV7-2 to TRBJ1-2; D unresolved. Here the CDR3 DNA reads TGTGCCAGCAGCTTAGCGGTCACAGCCAACTATGGCTACACCTTC. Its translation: CASSLAVTANYGYTF.